The present T cell receptor beta chain was sequenced within a study of shared clonotypes between healthy human individuals. The test was conducted at deep level. TCRdb's table, derived via immunoSEQ multiplex PCR, lists solely in-frame clones and lacks some. This table has about 580,000 clones, roughly 98% appearing once. A note on this clone: What it binds is unknown.

Overall study results and limits: Measured sharing among donors was expected to vary with sequencing depth.

Terminally differentiated effector memory CD45RA+ cells were left out of the naive CD8 fraction, which was CD45RO-negative and positively selected for CCR7. The donors were all Caucasian adults (living in Nashville, Tennessee). The CDR3 runs 11 residues. Germline assignment: CDR1 DFQATT and CDR2 SNEGSKA (reference sequence). V gave up 3 bases and J gave up 1 base, with 1 base separating them. This clonotype originated in a man aged 25 to 40 in good health. The chain recombines TRBV20-1 with TRBJ1-3; D is uncertain. Source material: naive CD8+ T cells sorted from blood. The CDR3 coding sequence is TGCAGTGCTAGTTCTGGAAACACCATATATTTT. Residues: CSASSGNTIYF.